Below, one TCR beta chain is given with its context. No cognate antigen has been identified for it. The record has no base qualities; no much larger clone is one base away. The TCR beta CDR3 regions were amplified from the RNA transcripts. The TCR CDR3 was subjected to a first round of RT-PCR using the HTBI primer set and the Qiagen OneStep RT-PCR kit. Libraries were constructed in a second round of multiplex PCR, after which size selection and purification were carried out. Paired-end sequencing of the libraries was performed with 100 bp reads on an Illumina HiSeq2000. In the source study's methods: Raw data were processed with SOAPnuke, discarding reads with adapters, uncalled bases, mean Phred below 15, or no exact constant-primer or identifier match. High-quality paired reads were merged using COPE v1.2.5, and each unique nucleotide sequence was defined as a clonotype. Clonotypes were aligned to IMGT TRBV, TRBD and TRBJ reference segments using MiTCR v1.1. The analysis was restricted to V-J combinations with a frequency above 0.0001, which together covered 98% to 99.2% of the repertoires. A TCS score was defined as the ratio of F50 (clonal expansion) to E x V (chaos), with BLOSUM62-based TCRdist applied between CDR3 peptides within each V-J. Welch's t-statistics and random forest reduced just over 500 V-J features to roughly 13, which were used in a naive Bayes classifier (R e1071). The similarity between thyroid and blood repertoires was quantified using the Morisita-Horn index. TCRdb trimmed public reads at Q25 via fastp, called clones via MiXCR and kept in-frame beta chains. Rows merge per CDR3 protein into single entries with the most common DNA and genes. For this entry, the V and J calls and clone size follow TCRdb and not the study's own pipeline. The sample table contains 30,000 to 35,000 distinct CDR3 sequences; only one count was recorded for under 65% of them. The ten most abundant clones make up under 30% of the sample.

This entry is derived from a study of T cells in Graves' hyperthyroidism and ophthalmopathy (dated by TCRdb to about 2019). The study in broad terms: Peripheral blood samples were taken at initial diagnosis, before any treatment was given. For training and testing, the approximately 97 patients in the discovery cohort were randomly divided in a 7:3 ratio. An independent validation cohort of 18 to 20 hyperthyroidism patients and approximately 15 patients who later progressed to ophthalmopathy tested prospective prediction of ophthalmopathy. The paper reports TCR Vbeta CDR3 sequencing of some 140 peripheral blood samples: 43 ophthalmopathy, some 80 hyperthyroidism and around 17 progressor patients. Once sampling was done, hyperthyroidism patients were given methimazole at a starting dose of 30 mg daily, whereas ophthalmopathy patients were given high-dose intravenous methylprednisolone. In more than 5 Graves' hyperthyroidism patients, the study also compared T-cell repertoires from thyroid tissue with T-cell repertoires from blood. To identify distinguishing TCR V-J signatures, a discovery cohort of 100 patients was used, comprising roughly 45 with Graves' ophthalmopathy and approximately 57 with stable Graves' hyperthyroidism.

Ophthalmopathy patients had moderately to severely active disease, with a Clinical Activity Score of 3 or more, a NOSPECS grade of 4 or more, and a disease duration of less than 3 months. Patients with uncontrolled infections, other autoimmune diseases, pregnancy or lactation were excluded. Clinical symptoms, serum thyroxine and TRAb, thyroid ultrasound, and orbital computed tomography formed the basis for the diagnoses. Ficoll-Paque density gradient centrifugation was used to isolate PBMCs from around 10 ml of fresh peripheral blood. Total RNA was extracted using Trizol reagent, and RNA quality was assessed on an Agilent 2100 Bioanalyzer. Summary of the overall study and its limitations: No statistical method was used to set the sample size in advance, and investigators knew the group allocation. In validation, progression to ophthalmopathy was predicted by the model with almost 71% sensitivity and nearly 75% specificity, a median of roughly 6.4 months before onset. A model built on a 13 V-J signature distinguished ophthalmopathy from stable hyperthyroidism, reaching over 85% sensitivity and under 84% specificity in cross-validation and 80%/75% in testing. Most expanded thyroid clonotypes (frequency above 0.001) were also detected in blood, suggesting blood repertoires may reflect thyroid immune responses.

V loses 1 base, J loses 1 base, and the germline ends lie 7 bases apart. The germline V gene encodes CDR1 SGHVS and CDR2 FNYEAQ. The CDR3 sequence holds 15 residues, the cysteine and phenylalanine included. The sequence is cut down to CDR3 DNA, 45 bases in frame from base 1. The chain joins TRBV7-6 to TRBJ2-2; the D gene identity is not certain. This sequence was found in a woman in her thirties or forties with Graves' ophthalmopathy. Source material: blood. The DNA reads as follows: TGTGCCAGCAGCTTAGGGCACTTGAACACCGGGGAGCTGTTTTTT. Its protein product is CASSLGHLNTGELFF.